The clone carrying this T cell receptor (beta chain) was counted a few times. Its antigen is undetermined. CDR3 length: 13 residues. J was trimmed by 6 bases and V by 10 bases; bases with no gene match: 10. CDR1 KGHSH and CDR2 LQKENI come from the germline V gene. The sample originates from a study of T cells after yellow fever vaccination. Study-level background: SMART-Seq v4 Ultra Low Input prepared the low-cell-number fractions. Findings of the study overall: Compared with primary, the secondary response was weaker and peaked at day 5, not 15. Booster sampling recovered most clones from primary vaccination (around 96% CD4, 88% CD8).

TCRdb redid the calling of the 5' RACE reads with MiXCR, one entry per CDR3 protein. The sample has hundreds of thousands of distinct CDR3 sequences, roughly 12% seen once. The TCR comes from a man aged 25 to 40 who received the YFV17D yellow fever vaccine. Sequencing was performed on PBMCs, taken on the day of the yellow fever booster vaccination. V usage is TRBV18 and J usage is TRBJ1-1; 8 bases are a match to TRBD1. The CDR3 DNA follows: TGTGCCACCAATCAGGGGGCCGACGCTGAAGCTTTCTTT. It codes for CATNQGADAEAFF.